This TCR beta chain is from a study of Tregs in tolerant kidney transplant recipients. V dropped 8 bases and J dropped 10 bases, with 14 bases sitting between them. The CDR3 runs to 12 residues. CDR1 MNHEY and CDR2 SVGAGI come from the germline V gene. CD4+CD25+CD127- Tregs, CD4+CD25- non-Tregs, CD4 and CD8 cells were sorted. The table came from immunoSEQ multiplex PCR; TCRdb's copy has only in-frame clones and leaves some out. The sample comprises approximately 99,000 clones, 90% of which are singletons, and more than 0.3% rests with the top ten. The TCR originated in a human donor who received a combined kidney and bone marrow transplant. Sequenced material: CD4+ T cells from blood, taken before the transplant. This chain connects TRBV6-5 to TRBJ1-4; no definite D call. In nucleotides, the CDR3 is TGTGCCAGCGGTTGGGAGTCAGGAAAACTGTTTTTT. It is translated as CASGWESGKLFF.